This T cell receptor (beta chain) comes out of a study of blood T cell repertoires in COVID-19. The overall study: Samples came from the United States, Italy and Spain, spanning acute and convalescent COVID-19.

CDR1 SGHAT and CDR2 FQNNGV come from the germline V gene. Trimming cost V 0 bases and J 2 bases; bases outside gene matches: 6. The CDR3 sequence is 17 residues long. Original processing notes: Estimation of nucleated cell counts relied on the amplification of reference gene primers. The repertoire was sequenced with immunoSEQ multiplex PCR; TCRdb's copy has only in-frame clones and lacks some. D and trimming come from the DNA, and the V and J calls and clone size come from that table. This table holds 95,000 to 120,000 clones, about 88% found once. This chain links TRBV11-2 with TRBJ2-7; 11 bases are shared with TRBD2. The origin of this receptor is a man aged 40-50 years with acute or convalescent COVID-19. Source material: peripheral blood. The CDR3 is CASSLEASGGPTYEQYF. The CDR3, as DNA: TGTGCCAGCAGCTTAGAGGCTAGCGGGGGGCCCACCTACGAGCAGTACTTC.